The source of this T cell receptor beta chain is a study of T-cell memory formation after mild COVID-19. Trimming left V 3 bases short and J 0 bases short, with 9 bases between. From germline, CDR1 is MGHDK and CDR2 SYGVNS. There are 15 residues in the CDR3. This clonotype was counted a few times. TCRdb re-called the 5' RACE reads through MiXCR, storing one row per CDR3 protein. The sample holds some 440,000 distinct CDR3 sequences, more than 20% seen once. This receptor was taken from an adult woman who had mild COVID-19 (a few samples of this study predate the infection). Cell type and time point are not known. J is TRBJ2-1 and V is TRBV25-1, with D uncertain. Input material: PBMCs or a T cell subset sorted from them (not recorded which). The CDR3, as DNA: TGTGCCAGCAGTGATCGATCAAACTCCTACAATGAGCAGTTCTTC. Protein sequence: CASSDRSNSYNEQFF.